This T cell receptor beta chain comes out of a study of blood T cell repertoires in COVID-19. Looking at the study overall: PBMCs, B-cell-depleted T cells, or T cells were the source of the cDNA or gDNA that made up the material.

The CDR3 runs 18 residues. The trim removed 8 bases at V and 4 bases at J, leaving 13 bases unmatched. CDR1 is LGHDT, CDR2 YNNKEL, per germline (reference sequence). The authors' processing: The authors estimated nucleated cell counts from reference gene primer amplification. Sequencing was performed with immunoSEQ multiplex PCR; in TCRdb, only in-frame clones are kept and a portion is missing. V, J and clone size are taken as reported in that table, and D and trimming were inferred from the DNA itself. This table has tens of thousands of clones, roughly 80% appearing once. This sequence joins TRBV3-1 (or the pseudogene TRBV3-2) and TRBJ2-6; 11 bases match TRBD2. This sequence was found in a human donor in a cohort sampled during active COVID-19. Source material: peripheral blood. The CDR3 reads CASPTRLAGYPGANVLTF. The CDR3 DNA follows: TGTGCCAGCCCGACAAGACTAGCGGGGTATCCCGGGGCCAACGTCCTGACTTTC.